What follows are 2 T cell receptor beta chains derived from one specimen sequenced in a study of metastatic and nonmetastatic thyroid tumors. There were no patients who had received any treatment before thyroid surgery. Using MiXCR, TCRdb re-called clones from the PCR reads. This sample carries about 20,000 clones, 12% of them seen once, and the ten largest clones take roughly 6.2%. Sequencing input: blood. These receptors were taken from a male donor with papillary thyroid cancer or a benign thyroid nodule (not recorded which). Some clones in this sample may be carry-over from other donors' samples.

This clone was counted a few times. V is TRBV12-3 or TRBV12-4 and J is TRBJ2-7; no clear D. The CDR3 is 12 residues long. The V end lost 4 bases, the J end lost 3 bases, and 7 bases lay between the germline ends. CDR3 amino acids: CASSSGFYEQYF. CDR3 in DNA: TGTGCCAGCAGTTCAGGTTTCTACGAGCAGTACTTC.

This clone was seen many times. The gene calls are TRBV19 and TRBJ2-5; TRBD2 matches 10 bases. The V gene end was trimmed by 6 bases and the J gene end by 2 bases; junction bases not matched to a gene: 3. In germline, CDR1 is LNHDA, CDR2 SQIVND (reference sequence). The CDR3 is 14 amino acids. The CDR3 coding sequence is TGTGCCAGTAGAAGGACTAGCGGACAAGAGACCCAGTACTTC. Its translation is CASRRTSGQETQYF.